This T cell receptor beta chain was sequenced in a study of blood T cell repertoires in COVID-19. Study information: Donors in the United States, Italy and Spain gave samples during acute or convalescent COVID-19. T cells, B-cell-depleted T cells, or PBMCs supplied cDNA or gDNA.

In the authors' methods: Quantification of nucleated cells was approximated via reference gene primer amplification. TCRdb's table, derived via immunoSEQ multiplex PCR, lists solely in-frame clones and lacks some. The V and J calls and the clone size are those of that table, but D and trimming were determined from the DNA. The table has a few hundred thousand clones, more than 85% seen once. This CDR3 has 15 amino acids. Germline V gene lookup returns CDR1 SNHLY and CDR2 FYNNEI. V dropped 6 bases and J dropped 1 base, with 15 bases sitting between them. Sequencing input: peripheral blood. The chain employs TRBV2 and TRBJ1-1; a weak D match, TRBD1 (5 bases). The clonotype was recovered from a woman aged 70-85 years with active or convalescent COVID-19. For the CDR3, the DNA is TGTGCCAGCAGAGGTACTGCGGGGGGGAACACTGAAGCTTTCTTT. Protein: CASRGTAGGNTEAFF. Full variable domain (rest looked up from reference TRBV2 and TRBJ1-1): EPEVTQTPSHQVTQMGQEVILRCVPISNHLYFYWYRQILGQKVEFLVSFYNNEISEKSEIFDDQFSVERPDGSNFTLKIRSTKLEDSAMYFCASRGTAGGNTEAFFGQGTRLTVV.